The 19 T cell receptor beta chains reported below all come from one sample, sequenced in a study of human T cells and chemical hapten exposure. In TCRdb, the RACE reads were re-called with MiXCR into one record per CDR3 protein. The table has about 290,000 distinct CDR3 sequences, approximately 7.5% seen once. Regarding time point: pre-sensitization, week 0. Indicated treatment: therapeutic diphenylcyclopropenone sensitization with weekly scalp DPC. The specimen was whole blood, collected in connection with sensitization to the hapten diphenylcyclopropenone (DPC). These receptors all stem from a man aged 18 to 29 with alopecia areata. Some clones in this sample may be carry-over from other donors' samples.

The chain employs TRBV7-2 and TRBJ2-7; D call uncertain. This CDR3 is 14 amino acids long. CDR1 is SGHTA and CDR2 is FQGNSA in the germline V gene. Trimming cost V 5 bases and J 2 bases, with 13 bases left between them. CDR3: CASSLAPRTYEQYV. The CDR3 nucleotides are TGTGCCAGCAGCCTTGCACCACGTACCTACGAGCAGTACGTC.

Concerning this clonotype itself: With a much larger clone just one base away, this may be a read error. The J gene is TRBJ1-1, the V gene TRBV3-1; D unclear. CDR1 and CDR2 from the germline V gene are LGHDT and YNNKEL (reference sequence). Trimming took off 2 bases at V and 6 bases at J, with 16 bases between the two ends. The CDR3 length is 15 residues. The CDR3 DNA sequence: TGTGCCAGCAGCCAACGTCGACCGGACGGCGCTGAAGCTTTCTTT. Residues: CASSQRRPDGAEAFF.

The chain recombines TRBV10-3 with TRBJ1-5, with a tentative D call TRBD1 (5 bases). The length of the CDR3 is 14 residues. CDR1 and CDR2 from the germline V gene are ENHRY and SYGVKD. Trimming removed 3 bases from V and 6 bases from J, with 12 bases in between. CDR3 region: CAISEGQGAQPQHF. The DNA of the CDR3 is TGTGCCATCAGTGAAGGGCAGGGCGCTCAGCCCCAGCATTTT.

Only a few counts were recorded for this clonotype. The CDR3 loop is CASSPDGHSNQPQHF. In nucleotides, the CDR3 is TGCGCCAGCAGTCCCGACGGGCATAGCAATCAGCCCCAGCATTTT. The gene calls are TRBV4-3 and TRBJ1-5; D is unclear. CDR1 LGHNA and CDR2 YSLEER come from the germline V gene. Trimming removed 6 bases at V and 0 bases at J, with 12 bases between. CDR3 length: 15 amino acids.

This clonotype was counted between two and nine times. The CDR3 region is CASSEWLAGGREQFF. In DNA, the CDR3 is TGTGCCAGCAGTGAATGGCTAGCGGGGGGGCGAGAGCAGTTCTTC. The chain has TRBV2 and TRBJ2-1, with 12 bases aligning to TRBD2. The germline V gene encodes CDR1 SNHLY and CDR2 FYNNEI. CDR3 size: 15 residues. Germline trimming cut 2 bases from V and 10 bases from J; bases unmatched to any gene: 6.

This clonotype occurred many times. This chain joins TRBV10-3 and TRBJ1-1; no clear D gene. Trimming left V 6 bases short and J 0 bases short, with 14 bases between. Looked up from germline, CDR1 is ENHRY and CDR2 is SYGVKD. This CDR3 is 15 amino acids long. The CDR3 nucleotides read TGTGCCATCAGACCAGACGGAGGCATGAACACTGAAGCTTTCTTT. This gives the protein CAIRPDGGMNTEAFF.

This clonotype has at least ten counts. The chain joins TRBV7-2 to TRBJ1-6; possibly TRBD1 for D (5 bases). The germline V and J ends were trimmed by 5 bases and 6 bases, with 17 bases remaining between them. Germline CDR1 and CDR2: SGHTA and FQGNSA. The CDR3 length is 16 residues. The CDR3 DNA reads as TGTGCCAGCAGCGTCACCGGGACTGCCTCTAATTCACCCCTCCACTTT. Protein: CASSVTGTASNSPLHF.

This clonotype was recorded at least ten times. The J gene is TRBJ2-2, the V gene TRBV7-7; 10 bases are shared with TRBD1. Unmatched junction bases numbered 5, after V lost 2 bases and J lost 5 bases. Germline V gene data show CDR1 as SSHAT and CDR2 as FNYEAQ (reference sequence). CDR3 size: 16 residues. The CDR3 DNA sequence: TGTGCCAGCAGCTTATTCGGGACAGGGGAAACCGGGGAGCTGTTTTTT. Translated: CASSLFGTGETGELFF.

This clonotype was counted a few times. V gene TRBV6-2 or TRBV6-3 combines with J gene TRBJ1-1, with D uncertain. Between the trimmed V and J ends, which lost 7 bases and 6 bases, there was a span of 18 bases. The CDR3 sequence is 14 residues long. The germline CDR1 and CDR2 sequences are MNHEY and SVGEGT. The CDR3 protein is CASNRFGKLPEAFF. CDR3 nucleotide sequence: TGTGCCAGCAATCGTTTCGGGAAACTACCTGAAGCTTTCTTT.

V and J are TRBV12-3 or TRBV12-4 and TRBJ2-1, with a weak D call TRBD2 (5 bases). The CDR3 runs 14 residues. Trimming cost V 2 bases and J 9 bases, with 14 bases left between them. The chain's CDR3 is CASSLSGLTSEQFF. CDR3 DNA: TGTGCCAGCAGTTTATCCGGACTCACCAGTGAGCAGTTCTTC.

This clonotype has at least ten counts. The chain couples TRBV7-2 to TRBJ1-5; D is possibly TRBD1 (6 bases). Germline CDR1 and CDR2: SGHTA and FQGNSA. The CDR3 length is 17 residues. V was cut by 0 bases and J by 2 bases, with 14 bases left in between. CDR3 sequence: CASSLALGGSGNQPQHF. In DNA form, the CDR3 reads TGTGCCAGCAGCTTAGCGTTGGGGGGCTCGGGCAATCAGCCCCAGCATTTT.

About this clonotype: Just one base apart from a much larger clone, this may be a read error. The chain uses TRBV3-1 and TRBJ2-3; 7 nucleotides align to TRBD1. The germline V gene has CDR1 LGHDT and CDR2 YNNKEL (reference sequence). CDR3 length: 15 residues. CDR3 DNA sequence: TGTGCCAGCAGCCAAGTTAGTCCCTCCGCGACAGGGATCCGTTTT. Protein sequence: CASSQVSPSATGIRF.

This clonotype was counted a few times. The chain uses TRBV7-9 and TRBJ1-1; a weak D match, TRBD1 (5 bases). Germline V CDR1 and CDR2: SEHNR, FQNEAQ (reference sequence). Trimming removed 11 bases at V and 5 bases at J, with 15 bases between. The CDR3 is 12 residues long. As DNA, the CDR3 is TGTGCCGGGAGCGTGGGACGGACTGAAGCTTTCTTT. This translates into CAGSVGRTEAFF.

The chain recombines TRBV6-2 or TRBV6-3 with TRBJ2-1; TRBD2 might be the D (5 bases). CDR1 and CDR2 (germline): MNHEY, SVGEGT. V was trimmed by 6 bases and J by 0 bases, leaving 12 bases between them. The length of the CDR3 is 15 residues. The DNA for the CDR3 is TGTGCCAGCAGATATGGACTTATCTCCTACAATGAGCAGTTCTTC. Its translation: CASRYGLISYNEQFF.

This clonotype was seen a handful of times. This chain uses TRBV29-1 with TRBJ1-1, with D hard to call. Germline V gives CDR1 SQVTM, CDR2 ANQGSEA. This CDR3 region has 13 residues. V shed 4 bases and J shed 0 bases, with 9 bases lying between them. The CDR3 loop is CSVVRKLNTEAFF. The CDR3 bases are TGCAGCGTTGTTCGGAAGCTGAACACTGAAGCTTTCTTT. The full variable domain, completed using reference TRBV29-1 and TRBJ1-1, is SAVISQKPSRDICQRGTSLTIQCQVDSQVTMMFWYRQQPGQSLTLIATANQGSEATYESGFVIDKFPISRPNLTFSTLTVSNMSPEDSSIYLCSVVRKLNTEAFFGQGTRLTVV.

This clonotype has a count of ten or more. The rearrangement links TRBV4-1 to TRBJ2-5; the D gene is possibly TRBD2 (6 bases). Per germline, CDR1 MGHRA and CDR2 YSYEKL. V gave up 4 bases and J gave up 5 bases, with 17 bases separating them. This CDR3 comprises 15 residues. CDR3 sequence (DNA): TGCGCCAGCAGCCCAGCCGGGACTCCACCGGAGACCCAGTACTTC. It yields the protein CASSPAGTPPETQYF.

This sequence joins TRBV12-3 or TRBV12-4 and TRBJ1-5; no reliable D call. Trimming took off 7 bases at V and 9 bases at J, with 19 bases between the two ends. This CDR3 contains 14 residues. The chain's CDR3 is CASNLDGIRAPQHF. The CDR3 DNA follows: TGTGCCAGCAACTTGGACGGCATTAGGGCGCCCCAGCATTTT.

This clonotype was observed a handful of times. The J gene is TRBJ1-6, the V gene TRBV6-6, with TRBD1 as a possible D gene (6 bases). Trimming took 0 bases from V and 5 from J, leaving 8 bases between them. The length of the CDR3 is 15 residues. Germline assignment: CDR1 MNHNY and CDR2 SVGAGI (reference sequence). CDR3 coding DNA: TGTGCCAGCAGTTACTCCGGACAGAATAATTCACCCCTCCACTTT. Translating gives CASSYSGQNNSPLHF.

Of note for this clonotype: One end of the junction fails to match germline, which may point to a read error. The chain recombines TRBV5-1 with TRBJ2-1, with TRBD1 matching over 7 bases. CDR1 and CDR2 from the germline V gene are SGHRS and YFSETQ. This CDR3 has 14 amino acids. The CDR3 DNA follows: TGCGCCAGCAGGTTGGCCGGGACAGACAATGAGCAGTTCTTC. The encoded protein is CASRLAGTDNEQFF.